At least ten counts were recorded for the clone carrying this TCR beta chain. Antigen: not known. Looked up from germline, CDR1 is SGHVS and CDR2 is FNYEAQ. V lost 1 base, J lost 2 bases, and 12 bases lay in between. CDR3 length: 15 residues. The sample comes from a study of T-cell reconstitution after alpha-beta-depleted transplantation in children. Whole-study findings and limits: Expanded graft clones, several hundred of them, were reportedly the source of alpha-beta T cells about two months after transplant.

Unique molecular identifiers were incorporated into the prepared TCRbeta library. TCRdb re-called the PCR reads with MiXCR, one entry per CDR3 protein. The sample consists of 60,000 to 70,000 distinct CDR3 sequences, roughly 5% of them appearing once. The sequenced sample was PBMCs, mostly from graft donor cells, obtained 180 days after TCRalphabeta/CD19-depleted stem cell transplant. V usage is TRBV7-6 and J usage is TRBJ2-7; D tentatively reads TRBD1 or TRBD2 (5 bases each). The clonotype was recovered from a boy under two years old who had a stem cell transplant for acute myeloid leukemia, so the T cells may come from the graft donor. The CDR3 reads CASSLGGRSPYEQYF. As DNA, the CDR3 is TGTGCCAGCAGCTTAGGGGGACGGTCCCCCTACGAGCAGTACTTC.